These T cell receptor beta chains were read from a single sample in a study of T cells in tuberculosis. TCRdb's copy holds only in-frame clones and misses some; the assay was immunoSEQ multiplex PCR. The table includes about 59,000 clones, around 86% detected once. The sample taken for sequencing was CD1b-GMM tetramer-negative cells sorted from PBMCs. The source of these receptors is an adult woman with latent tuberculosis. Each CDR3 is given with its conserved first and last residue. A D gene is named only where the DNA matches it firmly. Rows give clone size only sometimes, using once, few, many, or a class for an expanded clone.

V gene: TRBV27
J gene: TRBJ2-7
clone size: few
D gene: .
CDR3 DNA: TGTGCCAGCAGTCCGACTAGTGCGGGCGAGCAGTACTTC
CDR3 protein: CASSPTSAGEQYF

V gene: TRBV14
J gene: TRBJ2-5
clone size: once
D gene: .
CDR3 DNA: TGTGCCAGCAGCCGAGGGAGCTACCTGTACCAAGAGACCCAGTACTTC
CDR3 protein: CASSRGSYLYQETQYF

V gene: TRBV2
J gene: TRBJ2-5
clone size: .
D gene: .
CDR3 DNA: TGTGCCAGCAGTGAAGTGCGACAGAGACAAGAGACCCAGTACTTC
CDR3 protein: CASSEVRQRQETQYF

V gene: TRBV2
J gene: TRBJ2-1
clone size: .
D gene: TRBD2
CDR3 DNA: TGTGCCAGCCTCCCCTTAGCGGGGTACTCCTACAATGAGCAGTTCTTC
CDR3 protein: CASLPLAGYSYNEQFF

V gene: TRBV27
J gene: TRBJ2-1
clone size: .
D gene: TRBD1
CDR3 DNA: TGTGCCAGCAGCCCAGCCCCGACAGGGTATGAGCAGTTCTTC
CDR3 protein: CASSPAPTGYEQFF

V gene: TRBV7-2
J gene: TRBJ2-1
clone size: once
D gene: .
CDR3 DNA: TGTGCCAGCACCAGACTATGGGGTGAGCAGTTCTTC
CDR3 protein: CASTRLWGEQFF

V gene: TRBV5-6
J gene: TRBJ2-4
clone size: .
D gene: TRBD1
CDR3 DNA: TGTGCCAGCAGCTGGGGACAGGTAAACATTCAGTACTTC
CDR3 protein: CASSWGQVNIQYF

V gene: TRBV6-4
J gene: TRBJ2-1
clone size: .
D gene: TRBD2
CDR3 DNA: TGTGCCAGCAGGGGACTAGCGGACAACAATGAGCAGTTCTTC
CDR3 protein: CASRGLADNNEQFF

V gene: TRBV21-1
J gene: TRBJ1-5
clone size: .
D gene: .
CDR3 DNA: TGTGCCAGCAGCAAATATCTGGACAAGAATCAGCCCCAGCATTTT
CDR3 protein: CASSKYLDKNQPQHF

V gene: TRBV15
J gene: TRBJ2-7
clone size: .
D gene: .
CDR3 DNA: TGTGCCACCAGCAGAGAGCGGTACTCCTACGAGCAGTACTTC
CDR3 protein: CATSRERYSYEQYF

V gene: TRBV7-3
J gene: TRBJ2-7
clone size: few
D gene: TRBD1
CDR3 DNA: TGTGCCAGCAGCTTATCTGGTACAGGGGTCTACGAGCAGTACTTC
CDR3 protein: CASSLSGTGVYEQYF

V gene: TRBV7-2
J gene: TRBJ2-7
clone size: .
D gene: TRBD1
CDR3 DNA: TGTGCCAGCAGCTTAGGGGGGACAGGGGGCTTTTACGAGCAGTACTTC
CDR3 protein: CASSLGGTGGFYEQYF

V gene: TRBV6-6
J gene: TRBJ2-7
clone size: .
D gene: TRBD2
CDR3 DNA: TGTGCCAGCAGCTGGAGCGGGAGCCCCACCTACGAGCAGTACTTC
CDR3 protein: CASSWSGSPTYEQYF

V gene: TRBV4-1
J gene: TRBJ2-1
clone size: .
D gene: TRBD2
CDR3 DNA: TGCGCCAGCAGCCAACCGATCCGGACTAGCGGGAGGCCCAATGAGCAGTTCTTC
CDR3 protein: CASSQPIRTSGRPNEQFF

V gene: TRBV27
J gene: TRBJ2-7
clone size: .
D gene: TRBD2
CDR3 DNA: TGTGCCAGTAAACGACTAGCGGGGGGCCGGGAGCAGTACTTC
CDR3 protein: CASKRLAGGREQYF

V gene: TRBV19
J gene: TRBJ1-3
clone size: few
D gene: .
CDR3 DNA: TGTGCCAGTAGTATAGGAGGAAACAGGGCCTCAGGAAACACCATATATTTT
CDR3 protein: CASSIGGNRASGNTIYF

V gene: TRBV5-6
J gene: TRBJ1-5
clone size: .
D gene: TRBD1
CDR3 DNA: TGTGCCAGCAGTTCCGGGACAGGGGGCTGGAGCAATCAGCCCCAGCATTTT
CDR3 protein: CASSSGTGGWSNQPQHF

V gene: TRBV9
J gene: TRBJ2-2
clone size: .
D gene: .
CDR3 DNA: TGTGCCAGCAGCGTAGAGTTAAGGGGGAGGACAGGAGTCACCGGGGAGCTGTTTTTT
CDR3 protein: CASSVELRGRTGVTGELFF

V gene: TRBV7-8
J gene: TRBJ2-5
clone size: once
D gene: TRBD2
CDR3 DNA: TGTGCCAGCAGCTTATTGCGGGGGGATAAGGAGGCCCAGTACTTC
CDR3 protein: CASSLLRGDKEAQYF

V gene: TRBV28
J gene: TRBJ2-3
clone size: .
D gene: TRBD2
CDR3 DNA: TGTGCCAGCAGTTTCGGGGGGTCTCAGAATACGCAGTATTTT
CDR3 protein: CASSFGGSQNTQYF

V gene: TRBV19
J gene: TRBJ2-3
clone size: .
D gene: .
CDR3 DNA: TGTGCCAGTAGTATAGGTGTCAGGGAGGATTCAGATACGCAGTATTTT
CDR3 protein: CASSIGVREDSDTQYF

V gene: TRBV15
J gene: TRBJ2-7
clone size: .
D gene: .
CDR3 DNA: TGTGCCACCAGCCCACTTACCTGGGGGCCTCCCTACGAGCAGTACTTC
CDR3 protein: CATSPLTWGPPYEQYF

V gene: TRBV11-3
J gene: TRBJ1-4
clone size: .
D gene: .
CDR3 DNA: TGTGCCAGCAGCTTACGACTTGAAAAACTGTTTTTT
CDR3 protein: CASSLRLEKLFF

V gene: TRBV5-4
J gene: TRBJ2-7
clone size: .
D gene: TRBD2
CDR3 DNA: TGTGCCAGCAGCTTGATGAAGCGGGGGGAGGAGCAGTACTTC
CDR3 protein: CASSLMKRGEEQYF

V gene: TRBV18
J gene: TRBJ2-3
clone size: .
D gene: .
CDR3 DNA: TGTGCCAGCTCACCAACTGAAGGCACAGATACGCAGTATTTT
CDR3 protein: CASSPTEGTDTQYF

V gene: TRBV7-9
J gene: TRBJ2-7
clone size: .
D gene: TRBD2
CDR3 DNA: TGTGCCAGCAGCCTGGGGACTAGCGGGTCCTCCTACGAGCAGTACTTC
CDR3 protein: CASSLGTSGSSYEQYF

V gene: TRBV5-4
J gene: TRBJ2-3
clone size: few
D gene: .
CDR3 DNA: TGTGCCAGCAGCTTGGCGTGGAGGGACACAGATACGCAGTATTTT
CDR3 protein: CASSLAWRDTDTQYF

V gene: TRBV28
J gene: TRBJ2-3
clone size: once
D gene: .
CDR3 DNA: TGTGCCAGCAGTTATTGGAGGGGAGGCACAGATACGCAGTATTTT
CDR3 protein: CASSYWRGGTDTQYF

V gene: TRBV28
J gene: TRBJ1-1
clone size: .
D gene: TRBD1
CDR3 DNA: TGTGCCAGCATTCTCAGGGGGGCGAACACTGAAGCTTTCTTT
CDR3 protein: CASILRGANTEAFF

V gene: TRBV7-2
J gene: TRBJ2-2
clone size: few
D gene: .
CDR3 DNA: TGTGCCAGCAGCCCGCGGGCGTCCACCGGGGAGCTGTTTTTT
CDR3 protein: CASSPRASTGELFF

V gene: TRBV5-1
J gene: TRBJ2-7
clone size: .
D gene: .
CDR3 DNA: TGCGCCAGCAGCTTCAACTACGAGCAGTACTTC
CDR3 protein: CASSFNYEQYF

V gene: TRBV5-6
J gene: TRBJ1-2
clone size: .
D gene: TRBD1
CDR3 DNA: TGTGCCAGCAGCCCGCGGACAGGGAAAAACTATGGCTACACCTTC
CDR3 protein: CASSPRTGKNYGYTF

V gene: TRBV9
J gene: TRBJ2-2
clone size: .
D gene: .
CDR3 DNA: TGTGCCAGCAGCGTAGGTCGGTGGGACACGGAGCTGTTTTTT
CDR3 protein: CASSVGRWDTELFF

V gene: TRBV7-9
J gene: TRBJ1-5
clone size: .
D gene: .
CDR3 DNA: TGTGCCAGCAGCTTAACAGGGAACGGTCAGCCCCAGCATTTT
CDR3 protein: CASSLTGNGQPQHF

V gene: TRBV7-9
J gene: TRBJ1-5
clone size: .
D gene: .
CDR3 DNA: TGTGCCAGCAGCCCTAGCGGATATCAGCCCCAGCATTTT
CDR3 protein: CASSPSGYQPQHF

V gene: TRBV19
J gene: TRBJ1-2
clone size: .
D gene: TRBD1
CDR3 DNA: TGTGCCAGTAGGAAGACAGGGGGCCGTAACTATGGCTACACCTTC
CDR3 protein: CASRKTGGRNYGYTF

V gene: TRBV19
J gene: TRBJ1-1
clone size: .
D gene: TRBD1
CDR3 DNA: TGTGCCAGTAGTAAGGGGGCTCAGGGCAGCACTGAAGCTTTCTTT
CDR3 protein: CASSKGAQGSTEAFF

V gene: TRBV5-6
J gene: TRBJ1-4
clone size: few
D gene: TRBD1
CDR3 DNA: TGTGCCAGCAGCTCCGGGACAGATAGTGAAAAACTGTTTTTT
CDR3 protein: CASSSGTDSEKLFF

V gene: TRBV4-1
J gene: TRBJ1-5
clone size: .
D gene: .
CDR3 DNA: TGCGCCAGCAGCCAAGATCTAGGGAGCGGCAATCAGCCCCAGCATTTT
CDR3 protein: CASSQDLGSGNQPQHF

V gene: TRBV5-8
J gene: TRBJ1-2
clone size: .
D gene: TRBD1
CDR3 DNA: TGTGCCAGCAGACGGACAGGGGGGAACTATGGCTACACCTTC
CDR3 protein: CASRRTGGNYGYTF

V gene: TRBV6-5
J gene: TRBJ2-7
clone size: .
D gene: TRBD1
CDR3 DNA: TGTGCCAGCAGTTACGACAGGGGGCTTTACGAGCAGTACTTC
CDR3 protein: CASSYDRGLYEQYF

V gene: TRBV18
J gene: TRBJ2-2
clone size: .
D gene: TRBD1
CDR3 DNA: TGTGCCAGCTCACCGGGGGACAGGGGCCTCGCGAACACCGGGGAGCTGTTTTTT
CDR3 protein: CASSPGDRGLANTGELFF

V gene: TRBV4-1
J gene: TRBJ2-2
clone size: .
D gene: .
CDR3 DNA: TGCGCCAGCAGCCAAGGGCTAGCGATGAACACCGGGGAGCTGTTTTTT
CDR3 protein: CASSQGLAMNTGELFF

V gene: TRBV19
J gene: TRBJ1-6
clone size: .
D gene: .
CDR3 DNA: TGTGCCAGCAGTTCATTGACCGGGGAGAATTCACCCCTCCACTTT
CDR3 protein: CASSSLTGENSPLHF

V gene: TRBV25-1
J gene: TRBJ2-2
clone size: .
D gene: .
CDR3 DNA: TGTGCCAGCAGTGACCCCCCGGGGTCAAGCACCGGGGAGCTGTTTTTT
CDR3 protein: CASSDPPGSSTGELFF

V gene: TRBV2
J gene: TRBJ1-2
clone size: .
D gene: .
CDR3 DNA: TGTGCCAGCAGTCAGGGCAGGCCCTATGGCTACACCTTC
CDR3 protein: CASSQGRPYGYTF

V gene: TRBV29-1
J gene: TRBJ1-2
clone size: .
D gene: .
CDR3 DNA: TGCAGCGTTACTGAGGGGGGAGGGTATGGCTACACCTTC
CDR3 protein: CSVTEGGGYGYTF

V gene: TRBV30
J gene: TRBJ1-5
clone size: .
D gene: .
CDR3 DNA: TGTGCCTGGAGTCTTGGGGCGATTAGCAATCAGCCCCAGCATTTT
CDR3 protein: CAWSLGAISNQPQHF

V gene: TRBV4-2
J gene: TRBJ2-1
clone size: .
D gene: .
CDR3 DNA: TGTGCCAGCAGCCAAGCGGATGAGCAGTTCTTC
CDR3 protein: CASSQADEQFF

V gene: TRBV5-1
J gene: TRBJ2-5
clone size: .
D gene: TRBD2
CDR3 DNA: TGCGCCAGCAGCTTAACGGGAGGGCTCCCGGGGGAGACCCAGTACTTC
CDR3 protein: CASSLTGGLPGETQYF

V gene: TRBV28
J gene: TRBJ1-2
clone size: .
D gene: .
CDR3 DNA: TGTGCCAGCGGACAGATGTCTGGCTACACCTTC
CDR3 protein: CASGQMSGYTF

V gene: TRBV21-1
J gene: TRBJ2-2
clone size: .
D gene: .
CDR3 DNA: TGTGCCAGCAGCCCCCCCAAACGGGAGACCGGGGAGCTGTTTTTT
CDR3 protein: CASSPPKRETGELFF

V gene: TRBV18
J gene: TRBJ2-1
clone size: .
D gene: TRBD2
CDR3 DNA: TGTGCCAGCTCACCGGTCCCGGGACTAGCGGGAGCCAATGAGCAGTTCTTC
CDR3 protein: CASSPVPGLAGANEQFF

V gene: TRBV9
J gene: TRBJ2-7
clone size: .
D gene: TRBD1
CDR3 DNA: TGTGCCAGCAGCCCCTCCGGACAGGGGTATTGGGAGCAGTACTTC
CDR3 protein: CASSPSGQGYWEQYF

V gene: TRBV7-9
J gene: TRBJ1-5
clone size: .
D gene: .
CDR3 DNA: TGTGCCAGCAGCCCCCACCCGGCGGTCAATCAGCCCCAGCATTTT
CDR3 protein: CASSPHPAVNQPQHF

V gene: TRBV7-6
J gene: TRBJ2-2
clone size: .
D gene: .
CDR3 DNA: TGTGCCAGCAGCTTAATGGGGGCTGCGAACACCGGGGAGCTGTTTTTT
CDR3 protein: CASSLMGAANTGELFF

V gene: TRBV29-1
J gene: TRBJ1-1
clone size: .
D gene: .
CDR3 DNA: TGCAGCGCGGTATTTGTCACTGAAGCTTTCTTT
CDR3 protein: CSAVFVTEAFF

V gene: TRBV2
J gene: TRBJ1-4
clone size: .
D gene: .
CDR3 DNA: TGTGCCAGCAGCACCACAGGGCTGAGGACTAATGAAAAACTGTTTTTT
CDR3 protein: CASSTTGLRTNEKLFF

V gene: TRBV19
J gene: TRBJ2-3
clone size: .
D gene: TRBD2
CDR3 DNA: TGTGCCAGTAGTATAGGAGTAAGACTAGCGGGATTCACAGATACGCAGTATTTT
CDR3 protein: CASSIGVRLAGFTDTQYF

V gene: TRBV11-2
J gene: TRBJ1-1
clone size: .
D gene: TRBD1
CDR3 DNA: TGTGCCAGCAGCTTAGTAGGTTCCGGGACAGCTGAAGCTTTCTTT
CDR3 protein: CASSLVGSGTAEAFF